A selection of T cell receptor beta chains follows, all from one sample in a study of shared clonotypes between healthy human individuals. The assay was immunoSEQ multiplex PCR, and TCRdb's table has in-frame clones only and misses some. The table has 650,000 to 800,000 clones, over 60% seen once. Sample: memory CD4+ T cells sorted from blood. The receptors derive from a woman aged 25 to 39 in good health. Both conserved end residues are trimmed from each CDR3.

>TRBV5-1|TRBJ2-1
ASSLVLASYNEQF
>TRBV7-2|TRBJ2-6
ASSFVGANVLT
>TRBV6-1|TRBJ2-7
ASTSGSGRYEQY
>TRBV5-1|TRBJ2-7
ASSLVISYEQY
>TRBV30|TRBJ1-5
AWSPITTYGLSLNQPQH
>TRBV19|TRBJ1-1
ASSGRMNTEAF
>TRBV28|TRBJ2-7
ASTRIRGTAGTEQY
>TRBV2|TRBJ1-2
ASKLGEVRGGYT
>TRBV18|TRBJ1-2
ASSPTGVGYT
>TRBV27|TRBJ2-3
ASSFVGETQY
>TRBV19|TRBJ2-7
ASSIGGSGSYEQY
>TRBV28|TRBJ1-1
ASRPAARGAF
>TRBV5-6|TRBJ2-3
ASSAASTDTQY
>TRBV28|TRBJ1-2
ASSFDGALNYGYT
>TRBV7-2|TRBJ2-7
ASSLGTRGREQY
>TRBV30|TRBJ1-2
AWSGLEGASVGYYGYT
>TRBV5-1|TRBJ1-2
ASSTDGGGYGYT
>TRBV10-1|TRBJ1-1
ASSEVNTEAF
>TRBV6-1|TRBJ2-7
ASSRLAGASYEQY
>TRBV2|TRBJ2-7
ASSEPGLAGSEQY
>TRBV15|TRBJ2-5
ATLNQGRGGQETQY
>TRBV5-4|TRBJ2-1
ASSGGLLYNEQF
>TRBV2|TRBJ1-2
ASRRGQPYGYT
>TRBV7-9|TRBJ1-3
ATQRQGGHSGNTIY
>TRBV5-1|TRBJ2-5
ASSLAGGQETQY
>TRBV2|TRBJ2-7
ARGNAGTGTYEQY
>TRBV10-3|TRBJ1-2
AISGQGGPYGYT
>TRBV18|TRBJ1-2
ASSPPGQIHNGYT
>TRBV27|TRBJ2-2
ASRTLAGYTGELF
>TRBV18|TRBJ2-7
ASSSNYEQY
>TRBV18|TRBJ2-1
ASSPKLAGGPDEQF
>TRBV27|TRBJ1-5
ASSSGRDQPQH
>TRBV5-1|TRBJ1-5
ASSRGDWNQPQH
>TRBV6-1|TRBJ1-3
ASSEAALRRSGNTIY
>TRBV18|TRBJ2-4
ASSPELQVENIQY
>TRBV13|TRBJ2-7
ASSLGGGLRYEQY
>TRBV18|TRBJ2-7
ASSPPGYYEQY
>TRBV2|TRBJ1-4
ASGGAATNEKLF
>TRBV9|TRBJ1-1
ASSVVPGTEAF
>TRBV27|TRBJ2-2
ATHRTGSSGELF
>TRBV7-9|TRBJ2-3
ASRSGLAGETDTQY
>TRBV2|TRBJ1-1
ASAQQGARLTEAF
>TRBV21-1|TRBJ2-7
ASSGQGAHYEQY
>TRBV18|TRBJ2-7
ASSSNPGTSGASSYEQY
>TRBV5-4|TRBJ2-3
ASSYWTNTDTQY
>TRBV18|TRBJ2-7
ASSTDRPPYEQY
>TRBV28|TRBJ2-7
ASSAKLPEQY
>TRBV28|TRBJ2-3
ASRLRTDTQY
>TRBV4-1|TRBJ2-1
ASSQVWASGTNEQF
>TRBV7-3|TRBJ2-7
ASSPGQGTGQY
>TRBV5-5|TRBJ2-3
ASSFPTAPTDTQY
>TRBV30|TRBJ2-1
AWTLAGVKNNEQF
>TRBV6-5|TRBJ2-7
ASKGTGEHYEQY
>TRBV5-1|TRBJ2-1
ASSLLSGSRNEQF
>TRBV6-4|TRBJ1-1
ASRSGNTEAF